This T cell receptor (beta chain) was captured by sequencing in a study of shared clonotypes between healthy human individuals. Measured with immunoSEQ multiplex PCR; TCRdb has only the in-frame clones, and not every one. The sample lists a few million clones, just under 95% occurring once. The germline gives CDR1 MNHEY, CDR2 SMNVEV (reference sequence). CDR3 length equals 14 residues. Trimming removed 3 bases at V and 2 bases at J, with 10 bases between. Specimen: naive CD4+ T cells from PBMCs. Subset: CD45RA+ positively selected. The rearrangement uses TRBV27 and TRBJ2-5; either TRBD1 or TRBD2 may fit D (5 bases each). The receptor's source is a man between 18 and 35 years old in good health. Some clones in this sample may be carry-over from other donors' samples. The CDR3 region has the DNA TGTGCCAGCAGTTTCTTGGGGACGCAAGAGACCCAGTACTTC. Protein: CASSFLGTQETQYF.